Listed below are T cell receptor beta chains from one sample, sequenced in a study of beta chain features in type 1 diabetes. TCRdb keeps only in-frame clones here, not all; method: immunoSEQ multiplex PCR. The table has 250,000 to 350,000 clones, roughly 15% seen once. The sequencing sample was made of naive CD4+ T cells from blood. The receptor source for this set is a man aged 18 to 29 with type 1 diabetes. CDR3s include the opening cysteine and the closing phenylalanine or tryptophan. The D gene is left open where the match is weak. Clone size is not always given. Where it is, it says once, few, many or a class for expanded clones.

d_call,clone_size,j_call,cdr3_length,v_call,cdr3_nt,cdr3_aa
-,few,TRBJ1-5,14,TRBV30,TGTGCCTGGAAGCTCAGCGCGAGCAATCAGCCCCAGCATTTT,CAWKLSASNQPQHF
TRBD1,few,TRBJ2-7,16,TRBV18,TGTGCCAGCTCGGGGGCCTCATCCCAGGGGGCGGTCGAGCAGTACTTC,CASSGASSQGAVEQYF
TRBD1,-,TRBJ2-7,15,TRBV7-2,TGTGCCAGCAGCCCCGGCGGGACAGGGCGCTACGAGCAGTACTTC,CASSPGGTGRYEQYF
TRBD2,few,TRBJ2-3,16,TRBV11-2,TGTGCCAGCAGCTTAGTCGCGGGGGTTGGCACAGATACGCAGTATTTT,CASSLVAGVGTDTQYF
-,-,TRBJ2-7,15,TRBV7-9,TGTGCCAGCAGCTTATGGAACGGTCGGACAGACGAGCAGTACTTC,CASSLWNGRTDEQYF
TRBD2,-,TRBJ2-1,13,TRBV9,TGTGCCAGCAGCATGGACTGGGGGGGTGAGCAGTTCTTC,CASSMDWGGEQFF
TRBD1,-,TRBJ1-1,15,TRBV5-1,TGCGCCAGCAGCTTGGGGGGGACAGCGAACACTGAAGCTTTCTTT,CASSLGGTANTEAFF
TRBD2,-,TRBJ2-2,17,TRBV11-2,TGTGCCAGCAGCGGGAAGGTAGCGGGGCGGAACACCGGGGAGCTGTTTTTT,CASSGKVAGRNTGELFF
-,-,TRBJ2-1,14,TRBV18,TGTGCCAGCTCACCACCGCCAGGTAGCAATGAGCAGTTCTTC,CASSPPPGSNEQFF
TRBD1,-,TRBJ2-5,14,TRBV5-1,TGCGCCAGCAGCAATGACAGGGTCCAAGAGACCCAGTACTTC,CASSNDRVQETQYF
-,-,TRBJ2-5,10,TRBV20-1,TGCAGTGCTAGAGGGGGGGCCCAGTACTTC,CSARGGAQYF
-,-,TRBJ2-3,14,TRBV27,TGTGCCAGCAGTTTATTGTTTCGGGGGTATACGCAGTATTTT,CASSLLFRGYTQYF
-,few,TRBJ2-7,13,TRBV4-2,TGTGCCAGCAGCCAAGAATCACAGGGCGAGCAGTACTTC,CASSQESQGEQYF
-,few,TRBJ2-7,15,TRBV27,TGTGCCAGCAGTTGGTCCGCGGGACAGTCCTACGAGCAGTACTTC,CASSWSAGQSYEQYF
-,-,TRBJ2-3,13,TRBV7-9,TGTGCCAGCAGCTTAAGCAGCACAGATACGCAGTATTTT,CASSLSSTDTQYF
-,-,TRBJ2-3,11,TRBV6-5,TGTGCCAGCGCCAGAGGAGATACGCAGTATTTT,CASARGDTQYF
TRBD2,-,TRBJ2-7,15,TRBV28,TGTGCCAGCAGTTTATTACCCGGGACTAGCTACGAGCAGTACTTC,CASSLLPGTSYEQYF
-,-,TRBJ2-5,13,TRBV11-2,TGTGCCAGCAGCTCCAGTACAAAAGAGACCCAGTACTTC,CASSSSTKETQYF
-,-,TRBJ2-7,16,TRBV5-1,TGCGCCAGCAGCTGGGGGGGACACTTAAGCTCCTACGAGCAGTACTTC,CASSWGGHLSSYEQYF
TRBD2,-,TRBJ2-5,14,TRBV9,TGTGCCAGCAGCGCTAGCGGGAGTGGGGAGACCCAGTACTTC,CASSASGSGETQYF
TRBD1,few,TRBJ1-2,17,TRBV5-4,TGTGCCAGCAGCCCCGAAACCCCGGGACAGGGAAAATTCGGCTACACCTTC,CASSPETPGQGKFGYTF
-,-,TRBJ2-7,14,TRBV5-4,TGTGCCAGCAGCCGAACAGGTGATTCCTACGAGCAGTACTTC,CASSRTGDSYEQYF
-,-,TRBJ2-3,11,TRBV4-1,TGCGCCAGCAGCCAAGAGCGGACGCAGTATTTT,CASSQERTQYF
-,-,TRBJ1-6,12,TRBV2,TGTGCCAGCAGCGAACTAAATTCACCCCTCCACTTT,CASSELNSPLHF
-,-,TRBJ2-3,13,TRBV7-2,TGTGCCAGCAGTAGACAGCACACAGATACGCAGTATTTT,CASSRQHTDTQYF
TRBD1,-,TRBJ1-4,14,TRBV10-3,TGTGCCATCGGCTCCGGGACAGGGGACGAAAAACTGTTTTTT,CAIGSGTGDEKLFF
TRBD2,-,TRBJ2-5,14,TRBV7-2,TGTGCCAGCAGCTGGCGGGGGGGCCCTGAGACCCAGTACTTC,CASSWRGGPETQYF
-,-,TRBJ1-5,15,TRBV2,TGTGCCAGCAGTGAACAGACAGGACGCAATCAGCCCCAGCATTTT,CASSEQTGRNQPQHF
-,-,TRBJ1-4,14,TRBV27,TGTGCCAGCAGGGCCAGACTTCCGGATGAAAAACTGTTTTTT,CASRARLPDEKLFF
TRBD2,-,TRBJ2-1,15,TRBV6-6,TGTGCCAGCAGCCAGAGCGGGGGGGCCTACAATGAGCAGTTCTTC,CASSQSGGAYNEQFF
TRBD1,-,TRBJ2-6,18,TRBV9,TGTGCCAGCAGCGCCAGACAGGGATTTTACTCTGGGGCCAACGTCCTGACTTTC,CASSARQGFYSGANVLTF
-,-,TRBJ1-5,14,TRBV15,TGTGCCACCAGCAGAGATCGTTTTTCTCAGCCCCAGCATTTT,CATSRDRFSQPQHF
TRBD2,few,TRBJ2-7,16,TRBV7-9,TGTGCCAGCAGTCCGGAGCGGGAGGGAGACTCCTACGAGCAGTACTTC,CASSPEREGDSYEQYF
-,few,TRBJ2-7,11,TRBV30,TGTGCCTGGAGTAGGACAATCGAGCAGTACTTC,CAWSRTIEQYF
TRBD1,-,TRBJ2-1,13,TRBV2,TGTGCCAGCGCGGGGACAGGGCGGAATGAGCAGTTCTTC,CASAGTGRNEQFF
TRBD1,-,TRBJ2-7,15,TRBV28,TGTGCCAGCAGTTCCCCGGGACAGTTACCCTACGAGCAGTACTTC,CASSSPGQLPYEQYF
-,-,TRBJ1-4,13,TRBV6-5,TGTGCCAGCAGCAGGGGCGTTAATGAAAAACTGTTTTTT,CASSRGVNEKLFF
TRBD2,few,TRBJ2-1,15,TRBV19,TGTGCCAGTAGTACCGGACTAGCGGGAGTTGGTGAGCAGTTCTTC,CASSTGLAGVGEQFF
-,few,TRBJ1-1,12,TRBV28,TGTGCCAGCAGTTTAGACCGGGTGCAAGCTTTCTTT,CASSLDRVQAFF
TRBD1,few,TRBJ2-1,16,TRBV28,TGTGCCAGCAGTCTCCCTGGGACAGGGGGCTACAATGAGCAGTTCTTC,CASSLPGTGGYNEQFF
-,-,TRBJ2-1,14,TRBV6-5,TGTGCCAGCAGACCTGGACTAACGGACAATGAGCAGTTCTTC,CASRPGLTDNEQFF
-,-,TRBJ2-7,14,TRBV4-3,TGCGCCAGCAGCCTAGGACTCCCCTCCTACGAGCAGTACTTC,CASSLGLPSYEQYF
-,few,TRBJ1-1,11,TRBV2,TGTGCCAGCAGTGAATCGGGGGAAGCTTTCTTT,CASSESGEAFF
TRBD1,-,TRBJ2-7,13,TRBV2,TGTGCCAGCAGTTCGACAAGTGAGGGGGCGCAGTACTTC,CASSSTSEGAQYF
TRBD1,-,TRBJ1-1,14,TRBV11-3,TGTGCCAGCAGCTTAGAAGGGGGCGACACTGAAGCTTTCTTT,CASSLEGGDTEAFF
-,-,TRBJ2-3,14,TRBV6-4,TGTGCCAGCAGTGCTATACGGGGAACAGATACGCAGTATTTT,CASSAIRGTDTQYF
TRBD2,few,TRBJ2-1,16,TRBV4-1,TGCGCCAGCAGACTAATTCTAGCGGGAGCCTACAATGAGCAGTTCTTC,CASRLILAGAYNEQFF
TRBD1,few,TRBJ2-7,15,TRBV9,TGTGCCAGCAGCGTCCTCGGGACAGGGGCCCACGAGCAGTACTTC,CASSVLGTGAHEQYF
TRBD1,-,TRBJ2-1,14,TRBV29-1,TGCAGCGCAAGGGGACAGGGCGCCTACAATGAGCAGTTCTTC,CSARGQGAYNEQFF
TRBD1,-,TRBJ1-1,14,TRBV18,TGTGCCAGCTCACAATTGGGACAGGACACTGAAGCTTTCTTT,CASSQLGQDTEAFF
TRBD2,-,TRBJ2-1,16,TRBV5-4,TGTGCCAGCAGCTTGTCCCGGGGGGGGCGTTACAATGAGCAGTTCTTC,CASSLSRGGRYNEQFF